The rows below give T cell receptor beta chains drawn from one sample of a study of T cells expressing NK-cell markers. TCRdb reprocessed the 5' RACE reads and keeps a single row for each CDR3 protein, giving no DNA. The sample includes about 260,000 distinct CDR3 sequences. Sequences were obtained from blood T cells: a sorted CD56 or NKG2C T cell subset, CD4+ or CD8+ T cells, or bulk PBMC T cells (not recorded which). The receptors stem from a man between 18 and 29 years old in good health. Both conserved end residues are part of each CDR3.

TRBJ1-3	TRBV5-1	CASSYGPQSSGNTIYF
TRBJ2-1	TRBV29-1	CSAERGTDEQFF
TRBJ1-1	TRBV6-1	CASLKGGGTEAFF
TRBJ1-2	TRBV20-1	CSAARNRYGYTF
TRBJ1-1	TRBV3-1	CASSFPRGQEAFF
TRBJ2-1	TRBV4-2	CASSTPGDQAYNEQFF
TRBJ1-2	TRBV7-2	CASSSTPPGGGYTF
TRBJ2-1	TRBV6-1	CASTPGGFAKNEQFF
TRBJ1-2	TRBV20-1	CSAEAGTGVGYTF
TRBJ2-2	TRBV29-1	CSVDQGVTGELFF
TRBJ2-5	TRBV5-4	CASSLGGGRAGETQYF
TRBJ2-5	TRBV7-3	CASSGVPGRTQYF
TRBJ2-7	TRBV29-1	CSVEWAAAQYF
TRBJ1-6	TRBV20-1	CSARDRDRDLGNSPLHF
TRBJ2-7	TRBV20-1	CSARDLGTSGIYEQYF
TRBJ1-3	TRBV18	CASSLSRFTSGNTIYF
TRBJ2-1	TRBV5-1	CASSLEGGQFF
TRBJ2-1	TRBV19	CASSITRGSRNEQFF
TRBJ2-3	TRBV5-6	CASSGDRGYTDTQYF
TRBJ2-5	TRBV4-2	CASSQLYRGEETQYF
TRBJ2-7	TRBV15	CATSREPGTSRYEQYF
TRBJ1-2	TRBV5-1	CASSSGTGNGYTF
TRBJ2-2	TRBV6-1	CASSSPRGNSGELFF
TRBJ2-1	TRBV5-1	CASSFRPRDEQFF
TRBJ1-1	TRBV29-1	CSVEENLNTEAFF
TRBJ2-1	TRBV5-4	CASSFPLAGHYNEQFF
TRBJ2-1	TRBV5-1	CASSPAKLAGINNEQFF
TRBJ2-1	TRBV24-1	CATSDSPGLDRNEQFF
TRBJ2-5	TRBV7-8	CASSLERRIQQTQYF
TRBJ1-2	TRBV19	CATQGDGGYTF
TRBJ1-1	TRBV12-3/TRBV12-4	CASSPPHAGEAFF
TRBJ2-2	TRBV4-1	CASSQRDSLTGELFF
TRBJ2-1	TRBV29-1	CSVGWGERNEQFF
TRBJ2-7	TRBV20-1	CSARDNRQGPGEQYF
TRBJ2-2	TRBV12-3/TRBV12-4	CASSSNTGELFF
TRBJ2-7	TRBV7-2	CASSNRRQGVYEQYF
TRBJ2-5	TRBV25-1	CASSVSGGEVQYF
TRBJ1-1	TRBV18	CASSPGIQGDTEAFF
TRBJ1-1	TRBV12-3/TRBV12-4	CATKAKDRGTEAFF
TRBJ2-1	TRBV19	CASSIRLASGYNEQFF
TRBJ2-7	TRBV5-1	CASSLPSGRTYEQYF
TRBJ1-5	TRBV10-2	CASSDATGGNQPQHF
TRBJ2-1	TRBV29-1	CSVEARTSGAPSDEQFF
TRBJ1-1	TRBV20-1	CSAIEPLKGNEAFF
TRBJ2-7	TRBV7-2	CASSLGTVRDEQYF
TRBJ2-5	TRBV3-1	CASSLDRGLGETQYF